This entry describes one T cell receptor beta chain. This specimen comes from a study of OX40 agonist ivuxolimab in advanced cancers. The CDR3 spans 16 residues. Germline assignment: CDR1 SGHTS and CDR2 YDEGEE. J gave up 4 bases and V 1 base, and 4 bases lay outside the gene matches. Sequencing used immunoSEQ multiplex PCR; TCRdb keeps in-frame clones, though not all of them. The sample carries 76,000 or so clones, about 93% recorded once. This clonotype originated in an adult with an advanced solid tumor such as melanoma, head and neck, liver or kidney cancer. Sequencing was performed on CD4+ or CD8+ T cells sorted from blood, taken in a trial of the OX40 agonist ivuxolimab. This sequence joins TRBV5-8 and TRBJ2-3; 12 nucleotides align to TRBD2. CDR3 region: CASSLTSGGLPDTQYF. For the CDR3, the DNA is TGTGCCAGCAGCTTGACTAGCGGGGGGCTTCCAGATACGCAGTATTTT.